These T cell receptor beta chains were read from a single sample in a study of identical twins. TCRdb re-called the 5' RACE reads through MiXCR, storing one row per CDR3 protein. The sample lists some 200,000 distinct CDR3 sequences, 7.5% occurring once. These data also formed part of another study, on yellow fever vaccine responses in identical twins.

Specimen: memory (CD45RO+) T cells sorted from blood. The receptors here all came from a woman aged 18-29 years in good health. Each CDR3 is given with its conserved first and last residue. Fields, in order: D gene, J gene, clone size, V gene, CDR3 length, CDR3 protein, CDR3 DNA. D genes are given only for firm matches. Some rows mark clone size as missing; the rest say once, few, many or name a class of expanded clone.

TRBD2,TRBJ2-7,few,TRBV5-4,14,CASSIAGGFYEQYF,TGTGCCAGCAGCATAGCGGGGGGATTCTACGAGCAGTACTTC
.,TRBJ2-1,few,TRBV20-1,14,CSARDPGQGHEQFF,TGCAGTGCTAGAGATCCGGGGCAGGGTCATGAGCAGTTCTTC
TRBD1,TRBJ1-1,.,TRBV5-1,14,CASSSGGADTEAFF,TGCGCCAGCAGCTCAGGGGGGGCAGACACTGAAGCTTTCTTT
TRBD2,TRBJ2-7,many,TRBV4-3,16,CASSQDPGTSPHEQYF,TGCGCCAGCAGCCAAGATCCAGGGACTAGCCCTCATGAGCAGTACTTC
.,TRBJ1-5,few,TRBV27,14,CASRESYRVQPQHF,TGTGCCAGCAGGGAATCATACAGGGTTCAGCCCCAGCATTTT
TRBD2,TRBJ2-1,many,TRBV29-1,16,CSAARTSGTSYNEQFF,TGCAGCGCTGCTAGGACTAGCGGGACTTCCTACAATGAGCAGTTCTTC
TRBD2,TRBJ2-4,many,TRBV4-3,18,CASSQASPSGTLGAIQYF,TGCGCCAGCAGCCAAGCAAGCCCTAGCGGGACCCTCGGTGCCATTCAGTACTTC
TRBD1,TRBJ2-5,few,TRBV6-1,15,CASSEKTGGQETQYF,TGTGCCAGCAGTGAGAAGACAGGGGGCCAAGAGACCCAGTACTTC
TRBD2,TRBJ2-7,.,TRBV7-2,14,CASSIRFGLVEQYF,TGTGCCAGCAGCATACGCTTTGGACTAGTTGAGCAGTACTTC
TRBD1,TRBJ2-5,.,TRBV4-2,16,CASSQDRGLGGETQYF,TGTGCCAGCAGCCAAGATAGGGGGCTAGGCGGAGAGACCCAGTACTTC
.,TRBJ2-1,.,TRBV28,12,CASSPLAEEQFF,TGTGCCAGCAGTCCCCTGGCGGAGGAGCAGTTCTTC
.,TRBJ2-1,once,TRBV12-3/TRBV12-4,18,CTISLAWTRRDNYNEQFF,TGTACCATCAGTTTAGCGTGGACCCGCCGGGACAACTACAATGAGCAGTTCTTC
TRBD2,TRBJ2-3,many,TRBV5-1,15,CASSATSESTDTQYF,TGCGCCAGCAGCGCGACTAGCGAGAGCACAGATACGCAGTATTTT
.,TRBJ2-5,.,TRBV27,14,CASSPVGSKETQYF,TGTGCCAGCAGCCCGGTTGGGTCTAAAGAGACCCAGTACTTC
TRBD1,TRBJ1-5,few,TRBV27,14,CASSLRGGSQPQHF,TGTGCCAGCAGTTTAAGAGGGGGCTCTCAGCCCCAGCATTTT
.,TRBJ2-7,many,TRBV5-1,13,CASSWDKSYEQYF,TGCGCCAGCAGCTGGGACAAATCCTACGAGCAGTACTTC
.,TRBJ1-1,many,TRBV29-1,12,CSVSRGNTEAFF,TGCAGCGTTTCCAGGGGGAACACTGAAGCTTTCTTT
TRBD2,TRBJ2-2,.,TRBV10-2,15,CASSALAGGTGELFF,TGCGCCAGCAGCGCACTAGCGGGAGGCACCGGGGAGCTGTTTTTT
.,TRBJ1-2,few,TRBV7-9,15,CASSSQWAEVDGYTF,TGTGCCAGCAGCTCCCAGTGGGCGGAGGTCGATGGCTACACCTTC
TRBD1,TRBJ2-7,many,TRBV7-3,17,CASSPHGLGQSSYEQYF,TGTGCCAGCAGCCCTCACGGTTTGGGACAGAGCTCCTACGAGCAGTACTTC
.,TRBJ2-2,few,TRBV3-1,16,CASSPSGVAATGELFF,TGTGCCAGCAGCCCCTCCGGGGTAGCGGCAACCGGGGAGCTGTTTTTT
.,TRBJ1-2,few,TRBV11-2,15,CASSPFGRSPYGYTF,TGTGCCAGCAGCCCCTTTGGCCGAAGCCCTTATGGCTACACCTTC
.,TRBJ1-1,many,TRBV15,13,CATSRVRGAEAFF,TGTGCCACCAGCAGAGTGAGGGGCGCTGAAGCTTTCTTT
TRBD1,TRBJ2-7,many,TRBV5-1,16,CASSLGLTGQGDEQYF,TGCGCCAGCAGCTTAGGCTTGACGGGTCAGGGGGACGAGCAGTACTTC
TRBD1,TRBJ1-5,many,TRBV12-3/TRBV12-4,14,CASSQDRGPQPQHF,TGTGCCAGCAGTCAAGACAGGGGGCCTCAGCCCCAGCATTTT
.,TRBJ2-3,.,TRBV7-3,17,CASSRPALTIFPDTQYF,TGTGCCAGCAGCCGACCGGCCCTGACTATTTTCCCAGATACGCAGTATTTT
.,TRBJ2-2,.,TRBV3-1,16,CASSHYRVPNTGELFF,TGTGCCAGCAGCCACTACAGGGTACCGAACACCGGGGAGCTGTTTTTT
TRBD2,TRBJ2-1,many,TRBV10-3,14,CAISERGLAGTQFF,TGTGCCATCAGTGAACGGGGGCTAGCGGGTACCCAGTTCTTC
.,TRBJ1-4,many,TRBV12-3/TRBV12-4,15,CASSLATATNEKLFF,TGTGCCAGCAGTTTAGCGACAGCAACTAATGAAAAACTGTTTTTT
.,TRBJ2-5,.,TRBV11-2,15,CASSLGGARQETQYF,TGTGCCAGCAGCTTGGGGGGGGCCCGGCAAGAGACCCAGTACTTC
TRBD1,TRBJ2-6,many,TRBV4-1,19,CASSQEGTGKVTGANVLTF,TGCGCCAGCAGCCAAGAGGGGACAGGGAAAGTAACTGGGGCCAACGTCCTGACTTTC
TRBD2,TRBJ2-5,many,TRBV5-1,14,CASSPLAGVETQYF,TGCGCCAGCAGCCCACTAGCGGGAGTTGAGACCCAGTACTTC
.,TRBJ2-5,.,TRBV5-4,13,CASRPDLKETQYF,TGTGCCAGCAGACCGGACTTGAAAGAGACCCAGTACTTC
TRBD1,TRBJ2-7,many,TRBV12-3/TRBV12-4,14,CASSYGTGGYEQYF,TGTGCCAGCAGTTACGGGACAGGGGGCTACGAGCAGTACTTC
.,TRBJ2-5,few,TRBV10-2,14,CASTSVRGQETQYF,TGCGCCAGTACATCAGTGAGGGGGCAAGAGACCCAGTACTTC
TRBD2,TRBJ2-6,few,TRBV2,20,CASSEEELAGSKSGANVLTF,TGTGCCAGCAGTGAAGAGGAGCTAGCGGGGTCCAAATCTGGGGCCAACGTCCTGACTTTC
.,TRBJ2-7,.,TRBV20-1,13,CSARGTLTYEQYF,TGCAGTGCCCGGGGCACTTTAACCTACGAGCAGTACTTC
.,TRBJ2-1,.,TRBV5-4,15,CASSLRLSSYNEQFF,TGTGCCAGCAGCTTGCGGCTAAGCTCCTACAATGAGCAGTTCTTC
TRBD2,TRBJ2-5,few,TRBV7-9,14,CASLPGTSGGPQYF,TGTGCCAGCTTGCCTGGGACTAGCGGGGGTCCCCAGTACTTC
.,TRBJ2-2,.,TRBV12-3/TRBV12-4,12,CAIKGNTGELFF,TGTGCCATCAAGGGCAACACCGGGGAGCTGTTTTTT
TRBD1,TRBJ1-3,many,TRBV7-6,18,CASSLMSGQGAPGNTIYF,TGTGCCAGCAGCTTAATGTCGGGACAGGGGGCGCCTGGAAACACCATATATTTT
.,TRBJ1-5,many,TRBV7-8,16,CASSPRQTYSNQPQHF,TGTGCCAGCAGCCCCAGACAGACCTATAGCAATCAGCCCCAGCATTTT
TRBD1,TRBJ2-5,.,TRBV4-2,16,CASSQGAGQGQETQYF,TGTGCCAGCAGCCAAGGGGCGGGACAGGGACAAGAGACCCAGTACTTC
.,TRBJ2-2,many,TRBV5-1,13,CASRGDYTGELFF,TGCGCCAGCAGAGGGGATTACACCGGGGAGCTGTTTTTT
.,TRBJ1-1,many,TRBV7-2,14,CASSLQLMNTEAFF,TGTGCCAGCAGCTTACAGCTGATGAACACTGAAGCTTTCTTT
.,TRBJ2-7,many,TRBV12-3/TRBV12-4,14,CASSLQGGAYEQYF,TGTGCCAGCAGTTTACAGGGGGGCGCCTATGAGCAGTACTTC
.,TRBJ2-3,few,TRBV28,11,CASRTLDTQYF,TGTGCCAGCCGGACCCTAGATACGCAGTATTTT
.,TRBJ2-7,.,TRBV14,13,CASSGGYSYEQYF,TGTGCCAGCAGCGGGGGTTACTCCTACGAGCAGTACTTC
.,TRBJ2-5,.,TRBV20-1,16,CSAPTLRGARGETQYF,TGCAGTGCCCCCACCCTTCGGGGCGCAAGGGGTGAGACCCAGTACTTC
TRBD2,TRBJ2-7,few,TRBV5-1,14,CASSSGRGRSEQYF,TGCGCCAGCAGCTCTGGGAGGGGTAGGAGCGAGCAGTACTTC
.,TRBJ2-2,few,TRBV7-2,14,CASSSRTGSGELFF,TGTGCCAGCAGCTCTAGAACAGGCTCCGGGGAGCTGTTTTTT
TRBD1,TRBJ2-4,many,TRBV24-1,15,CATSDPRTGKNIQYF,TGTGCCACCAGTGATCCCCGGACAGGGAAAAACATTCAGTACTTC